These 3 T cell receptor beta chains came from one sample sequenced in a study of shared clonotypes between healthy human individuals. The data were produced by immunoSEQ multiplex PCR, yet TCRdb's version contains in-frame clones alone and is incomplete. The sample lists approximately 1.1 million clones; approximately 80% were seen once. The material sequenced was memory CD4+ T cells from PBMCs. Subset of the sample: CD45RA-negative fraction. These receptors were collected from a man aged 18-30 years in good health. Some clones in this sample may be carry-over from other donors' samples.

The genes are TRBV4-1 and TRBJ2-1; 9 bases are a match to TRBD2. The CDR3 is made up of 15 amino acids. Trimming cost V 0 bases and J 7 bases; bases outside gene matches: 4. From germline, CDR1 is MGHRA and CDR2 YSYEKL. CDR3 residues: CASSQDLAGGNEQFF. Written as DNA, the CDR3 is TGCGCCAGCAGCCAAGACCTCGCGGGGGGGAATGAGCAGTTCTTC.

In its sample, this clone was seen many times. The same CDR3 arises from other DNA sequences in this sample as well. This chain joins TRBV18 and TRBJ1-3; D unclear. This CDR3 comprises 15 residues. CDR1 is KGHSH and CDR2 is LQKENI in the germline V gene. The ends were cut back, 3 bases at V and 2 bases at J, with 11 bases in the middle. The CDR3 nucleotides are TGTGCCAGCTCACCCCCGGGTGCCACTGGAAACACCATATATTTT. Its protein is CASSPPGATGNTIYF.

CDR3 sequence (DNA): TGTGCCAGCAGCTTAGGGGAACGGGAGCAGTTCTTC. It yields the protein CASSLGEREQFF. The V call is TRBV11-3, the J call TRBJ2-1; D is unresolved. The germline V and J ends were trimmed by 1 base and 10 bases, with 8 bases remaining between them. Looked up from germline, CDR1 is SGHNT and CDR2 is YENEEA. The CDR3 length is 12 residues.